The 31 T cell receptor beta chains given below trace back to one sample, sequenced in a study of metastatic and nonmetastatic thyroid tumors. All patients were treatment-naive before thyroid surgery. TCRdb reprocessed the PCR reads using MiXCR. This table holds some 54,000 clones, approximately 19% found once. The sequencing input was blood. These TCRs come from a female donor with papillary thyroid cancer or a benign thyroid nodule (not recorded which). Some clones in this sample may be carry-over from other donors' samples.

The chain is built from TRBV3-1 and TRBJ2-7, with 7 bases identical to TRBD1. J gave up 3 bases and V 4 bases, and 9 bases lay outside the gene matches. The CDR3 runs 15 residues. From germline, CDR1 is LGHDT and CDR2 YNNKEL (reference sequence). This CDR3 is CASSLKLTGIYEQYF. In DNA form, the CDR3 reads TGTGCCAGCAGCCTGAAACTGACAGGGATCTACGAGCAGTACTTC.

This clone appeared a few times. Just one base apart from a much larger clone, this may be a read error. The DNA for the CDR3 is TGTGCCTGGGGTGTACAGGGGAATGAGCAGTTCTTC. Translation: CAWGVQGNEQFF. The chain is built from TRBV30 and TRBJ2-1, with 7 bases aligning to TRBD1. The V gene's germline CDR1 is GTSNPN and CDR2 SVGIG (reference sequence). The CDR3 has 12 residues.

On this clone itself: A read error may be the cause here, since a much bigger clone is one base away. The chain couples TRBV29-1 to TRBJ2-3; tentative D call: TRBD1 (6 bases). The V end lost 7 bases, the J end lost 4 bases, and 15 bases lay between the germline ends. Germline V gene data show CDR1 as SQVTM and CDR2 as ANQGSEA. The CDR3 loop spans 13 amino acids. The CDR3, as DNA: TGCAGCGGTCAGGGGTCGGCACCAGATACGCAGTATTTT. This translates into CSGQGSAPDTQYF.

To note about this clone: A much larger clone lies a single base off, so this may be a read error. This chain connects TRBV3-1 to TRBJ1-2; D not certain. There are 10 residues in the CDR3. Germline V CDR1 and CDR2: LGHDT, YNNKEL (reference sequence). With 1 base removed from V and 13 bases from J, the gap between germline ends came to 7 bases. For the CDR3, the DNA is TGTGCCAGCAGCCAAGTGTCCTCCACCTTC. This encodes CASSQVSSTF.

A word on this clone: This may arise from a read error, as a much more abundant clone is one base away. The rearrangement joins TRBV5-4 to TRBJ2-7; perhaps TRBD2 as D (6 bases). Trimming cost V 10 bases and J 3 bases, with 14 bases left between them. The germline V gene encodes CDR1 SGHNT and CDR2 YYREEE (reference sequence). This CDR3 contains 12 residues. The CDR3 is CAGRDFLYEQYF. In DNA form, the CDR3 reads TGTGCCGGACGGGACTTTCTCTACGAGCAGTACTTC. The variable domain in full, with the rest retrieved from reference TRBV5-4 and TRBJ2-7, is ETGVTQSPTHLIKTRGQQVTLRCSSQSGHNTVSWYQQALGQGPQFIFQYYREEENGRGNFPPRFSGLQFPNYSSELNVNALELDDSALYLCAGRDFLYEQYFGPGTRLTVT.

Only a few counts were recorded for this clone. The V call is TRBV28, the J call TRBJ2-3; D remains unclear. CDR3 length: 15 amino acids. Trimming took off 5 bases at V and 2 bases at J, with 14 bases between the two ends. Germline-derived CDR1 and CDR2 are MDHEN and SYDVKM. The CDR3 DNA sequence: TGTGCCAGCAGTGGGATAGCCGGTACCACAGATACGCAGTATTTT. This translates into CASSGIAGTTDTQYF. Filled out from reference TRBV28 and TRBJ2-3, the complete variable domain reads DVKVTQSSRYLVKRTGEKVFLECVQDMDHENMFWYRQDPGLGLRLIYFSYDVKMKEKGDIPEGYSVSREKKERFSLILESASTNQTSMYLCASSGIAGTTDTQYFGPGTRLTVL.

This clone was recorded at least ten times. This chain connects TRBV19 to TRBJ2-3, with 10 bases fitting TRBD2. With V trimmed by 6 bases and J by 4 bases, 1 base remained unmatched. The CDR3 is 13 residues long. Germline CDR1 and CDR2: LNHDA and SQIVND (reference sequence). Here the CDR3 reads CASRLAGADTQYF. DNA of the CDR3: TGTGCCAGTAGGCTAGCGGGAGCAGATACGCAGTATTTT.

The chain links TRBV4-2 to TRBJ2-3; 8 bases align to TRBD2. Germline CDR1 is LGHNA and CDR2 is YNFKEQ. Losses at the gene ends were 3 bases for V and 2 bases for J; bases not matched to a gene: 10. The CDR3 has 17 residues. CDR3 amino acids: CASSHPPTGLVTDTQYF. The CDR3 DNA reads as TGTGCCAGCAGCCACCCTCCCACGGGACTAGTCACAGATACGCAGTATTTT.

This clone was seen repeatedly, ten times or more. V is TRBV6-1 and J is TRBJ2-2; 7 nucleotides line up with TRBD2. The germline gives CDR1 MNHNS, CDR2 SASEGT. The length of the CDR3 is 15 residues. Trimming at V came to 7 bases and at J to 0 bases, leaving 5 bases not matched to a gene. Written as DNA, the CDR3 is TGTGCCAGCACCAAGACTAGCACGAACACCGGGGAGCTGTTTTTT. This encodes CASTKTSTNTGELFF.

This clone was observed a handful of times. This sequence joins TRBV20-1 and TRBJ2-5, with 15 nucleotides matching TRBD2. The CDR3 is 16 amino acids. V trimming: 7 bases; J trimming: 5 bases; junction bases outside the gene matches: 11. Germline CDR1 DFQATT, CDR2 SNEGSKA (reference sequence). Here the CDR3 DNA reads TGCAGTGTTACCAACACCGGGACTAGCGGGAGGGAGACCCAGTACTTC. Translating it yields CSVTNTGTSGRETQYF.

This clone is termed medium-sized. The rearrangement uses TRBV6-1 and TRBJ1-2; D gene uncertain. This CDR3 contains 12 residues. The V gene's germline CDR1 is MNHNS and CDR2 SASEGT. V lost 6 bases and J 0 bases, leaving 5 bases between the germline ends. The DNA of the CDR3 is TGTGCCAGCAGCGATGCTAACTATGGCTACACCTTC. This sequence encodes CASSDANYGYTF.

This clone was picked up many times. The chain carries TRBV30 and TRBJ1-5; D not certain. Looked up from germline, CDR1 is GTSNPN and CDR2 is SVGIG (reference sequence). With 3 bases removed from V and 2 bases from J, the gap between germline ends came to 8 bases. This CDR3 spans 13 amino acids. As DNA, the CDR3 is TGTGCCTGGAGCCTTATAGGCAATCAGCCCCAGCATTTT. Translated, it gives CAWSLIGNQPQHF.

This clone was seen at least ten times. V is TRBV4-2 and J is TRBJ1-2, with TRBD1 as a possible D gene (5 bases). The CDR3 extends over 14 amino acids. The V and J ends lost 0 bases and 2 bases respectively, with 7 bases between them. Germline V CDR1 and CDR2: LGHNA, YNFKEQ. CDR3 sequence (DNA): TGTGCCAGCAGCCAAGATCAGGGAAACTATGGCTACACCTTC. This codes for CASSQDQGNYGYTF.

The chain links TRBV27 to TRBJ2-3; D is possibly TRBD1 (5 bases). Trimming cost V 5 bases and J 5 bases, with 20 bases left between them. Germline V lookup: CDR1 MNHEY, CDR2 SMNVEV (reference sequence). The CDR3 consists of 16 residues. CDR3 sequence reads: CASSAPSRANGDTQYF. As DNA, the CDR3 is TGTGCCAGCAGTGCCCCCAGCAGGGCAAATGGAGATACGCAGTATTTT.

This clone was seen repeatedly, ten times or more. The chain joins TRBV18 to TRBJ2-1, with 12 nucleotides matching TRBD2. The V gene's germline CDR1 is KGHSH and CDR2 LQKENI. J gave up 5 bases and V 3 bases, and 2 bases lay outside the gene matches. The CDR3 totals 15 residues. In DNA form, the CDR3 reads TGTGCCAGCTCACCCCGGACTAGCGGGGACAATGAGCAGTTCTTC. Residues: CASSPRTSGDNEQFF.

Regarding this clone: A much larger clone differs from this one at a single base, so this may be a read error. Other DNA variants within this sample encode the same CDR3. CDR3 DNA sequence: TGTGCCAGCAGAGCCGGACAGGGCAATGAGCAGTTCTTC. Translation gives CASRAGQGNEQFF. The chain carries TRBV2 and TRBJ2-1; 8 bases agree with TRBD1. The CDR3 is 13 amino acids. The V gene's germline CDR1 is SNHLY and CDR2 FYNNEI. Trimming cost V 6 bases and J 6 bases; bases outside gene matches: 4.

This clone was counted between two and nine times. The gene calls are TRBV19 and TRBJ2-2; 12 bases line up with TRBD2. Germline V CDR1 and CDR2: LNHDA, SQIVND (reference sequence). After removal of 6 bases from V and 4 bases from J, the junction contained 9 bases not matched to a gene. The CDR3 totals 17 residues. This chain's CDR3 is CASRKLAGGRGTGELFF. The CDR3 bases are TGTGCCAGTAGGAAACTAGCGGGAGGTCGTGGCACCGGGGAGCTGTTTTTT.

This clone was observed at least ten times. The chain combines TRBV3-1 with TRBJ2-3, with a possible D match to TRBD2 (5 bases). CDR1 is LGHDT and CDR2 is YNNKEL in the germline V gene (reference sequence). The CDR3 is 17 residues long. V was shortened by 2 bases and J by 0 bases, with 15 bases between the two germline ends. CDR3 in DNA: TGTGCCAGCAGCCAAAACACAGCGGCAACTAGCACAGATACGCAGTATTTT. This gives the protein CASSQNTAATSTDTQYF.

Comment on this clone: A read error is possible here, since a much larger clone lies one base away. V is TRBV20-1 and J is TRBJ2-1; 8 bases align to TRBD2. The CDR3 has 15 residues. Germline V CDR1 and CDR2: DFQATT, SNEGSKA (reference sequence). V lost 1 base and J lost 9; bases outside the gene matches: 11. The CDR3 nucleotides read TGCAGTGCTAGAGTCGGGGGGGGCGACCACAGTGAGCAGTTCTTC. Encoded protein: CSARVGGGDHSEQFF.

In its sample, this clone was seen many times. This chain links TRBV10-3 with TRBJ2-4, with 9 bases lining up with TRBD1. The CDR3 has 13 residues. The germline CDR1 and CDR2 sequences are ENHRY and SYGVKD. This CDR3 reads CVTGGASKNIQYF. The DNA for the CDR3 is TGTGTCACAGGGGGCGCATCCAAAAACATTCAGTACTTC.

This clone was recorded many times. The chain couples TRBV19 to TRBJ2-3, with 7 bases fitting TRBD2. The ends lost 3 bases at V and 4 bases at J; junction bases unmatched: 7. Germline loops: CDR1 LNHDA, CDR2 SQIVND (reference sequence). The CDR3 sequence is 15 residues long. DNA of the CDR3: TGTGCCAGTAGTATGGCGGGAGTGGTCGCAGATACGCAGTATTTT. Translation: CASSMAGVVADTQYF.

This clone was seen many times. The chain employs TRBV5-6 and TRBJ2-3, with TRBD2 matching 12 bases. J gave up 6 bases and V 0 bases, and 2 bases lay outside the gene matches. The CDR3 has 15 amino acids. Germline-derived CDR1 and CDR2 are SGHDT and YYEEEE. Written as DNA, the CDR3 is TGTGCCAGCAGCTTGGGACTAGCGGGAGTCGATACGCAGTATTTT. It is translated as CASSLGLAGVDTQYF. Based on the CDR3 plus reference TRBV5-6 and TRBJ2-3, the full variable domain is DAGVTQSPTHLIKTRGQQVTLRCSPKSGHDTVSWYQQALGQGPQFIFQYYEEEERQRGNFPDRFSGHQFPNYSSELNVNALLLGDSALYLCASSLGLAGVDTQYFGPGTRLTVL.

This clone was detected ten times or more. The rearrangement uses TRBV27 and TRBJ2-1; 12 bases line up with TRBD2. This CDR3 has 16 residues. With V trimmed by 7 bases and J by 4 bases, 8 bases remained unmatched. CDR1 and CDR2 (germline): MNHEY, SMNVEV (reference sequence). CDR3 protein: CASKTSGTSGYNEQFF. CDR3 DNA sequence: TGTGCCAGCAAGACCTCCGGGACTAGCGGGTACAATGAGCAGTTCTTC.

This clone occurred many times. The V call is TRBV28, the J call TRBJ2-1; unclear D gene. V lost 0 bases, J lost 10 bases, and 10 bases lay in between. Germline-derived CDR1 and CDR2 are MDHEN and SYDVKM. The CDR3 is 13 residues long. CDR3 sequence reads: CASSLWTAAEQFF. The CDR3 region has the DNA TGTGCCAGCAGTTTATGGACTGCGGCCGAGCAGTTCTTC.

This clone was counted between two and nine times. The rearrangement joins TRBV6-1 to TRBJ1-6; 7 nucleotides match TRBD1. CDR1 MNHNS and CDR2 SASEGT come from the germline V gene. The length of the CDR3 is 15 residues. V lost 7 bases and J lost 10; bases outside the gene matches: 13. DNA for the CDR3: TGTGCCAGCAAGATCTCCGGGACAGTGGGATCACCCCTCCACTTT. It specifies CASKISGTVGSPLHF.

This clone has only a few counts. The genes are TRBV27 and TRBJ1-2; possible D gene TRBD1, 6 bases. The CDR3 runs 14 residues. Per germline, CDR1 MNHEY and CDR2 SMNVEV (reference sequence). CDR3 loop: CVISNSTGAYGYTF. The DNA for the CDR3 is TGTGTCATCAGTAACTCGACAGGTGCGTATGGCTACACCTTC.

The table lists this clone with a few counts. The chain uses TRBV28 and TRBJ2-1; possible D gene TRBD2, 5 bases. Trimming stripped 8 bases from V and 6 bases from J, with 23 bases between. CDR3 length equals 16 residues. Germline values: CDR1 MDHEN, CDR2 SYDVKM. CDR3 in DNA: TGTGCCAGCTATTCCTCCCTACGACTATTCGTCAATGAGCAGTTCTTC. It yields the protein CASYSSLRLFVNEQFF.

This clone was detected ten times or more. The chain joins TRBV10-3 to TRBJ1-2, with 8 bases fitting TRBD1. The germline CDR1 and CDR2 sequences are ENHRY and SYGVKD. V lost 6 bases, J lost 3 bases, and 6 bases stayed unmatched. This CDR3 region has 14 residues. CDR3: CAIRPTGVDYGYTF. The CDR3 region has the DNA TGTGCCATCAGACCGACAGGGGTCGACTATGGCTACACCTTC.

In its sample, this clone was seen a few times. This sequence joins TRBV28 and TRBJ1-5; 7 bases map to TRBD1. Germline-derived CDR1 and CDR2 are MDHEN and SYDVKM. Germline trimming cut 3 bases from V and 6 bases from J; bases unmatched to any gene: 8. The CDR3 loop spans 15 amino acids. CDR3 DNA: TGTGCCAGCAGTTTGAGATACAGGGGCACTCAGCCCCAGCATTTT. Translation gives CASSLRYRGTQPQHF.

This sequence joins TRBV3-1 and TRBJ2-3; D call uncertain. This CDR3 region has 8 residues. Germline V gene sequence: CDR1 LGHDT, CDR2 YNNKEL (reference sequence). V lost 1 base, J lost 14 bases, and 1 base lay in between. CDR3 in amino acids: CASSQGYF. For the CDR3, the DNA is TGTGCCAGCAGCCAAGGGTATTTT.

This clone was picked up many times. This chain connects TRBV2 to TRBJ1-1, with 8 bases that match TRBD1. Unmatched junction bases numbered 4, after V lost 2 bases and J lost 8 bases. Germline lookup yields CDR1 SNHLY and CDR2 FYNNEI. The CDR3 is made up of 13 amino acids. The CDR3 reads CASSERTGREAFF. The CDR3 DNA follows: TGTGCCAGCAGTGAACGGACAGGGAGAGAAGCTTTCTTT.